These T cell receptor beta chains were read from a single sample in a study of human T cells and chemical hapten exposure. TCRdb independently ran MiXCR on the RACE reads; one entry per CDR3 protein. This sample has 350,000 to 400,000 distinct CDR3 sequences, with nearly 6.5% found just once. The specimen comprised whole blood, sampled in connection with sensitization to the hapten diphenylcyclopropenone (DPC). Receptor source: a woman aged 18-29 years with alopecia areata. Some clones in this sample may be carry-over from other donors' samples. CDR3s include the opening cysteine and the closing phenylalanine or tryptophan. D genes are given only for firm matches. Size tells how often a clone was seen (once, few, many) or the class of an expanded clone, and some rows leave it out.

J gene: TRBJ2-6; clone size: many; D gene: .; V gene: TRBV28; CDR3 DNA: TGTGCCAGCAGGAGCTCTGGGGCCAACGTCCTGACTTTC; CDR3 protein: CASRSSGANVLTF
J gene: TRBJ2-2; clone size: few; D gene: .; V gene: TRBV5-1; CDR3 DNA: TGCGCCAGCAGCTCTACGACCACCGGGGAGCTGTTTTTT; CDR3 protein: CASSSTTTGELFF
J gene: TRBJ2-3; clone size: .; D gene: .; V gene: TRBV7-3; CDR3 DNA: TGTGCCAGCAGCTTACAGTCGTTGGATACGCAGTATTTT; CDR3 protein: CASSLQSLDTQYF
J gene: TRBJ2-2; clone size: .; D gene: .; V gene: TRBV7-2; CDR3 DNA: TGTGCCAGCAGCCACAAAAGAGGGCTGGCTCCGAACACCGGGGAGCTGTTTTTT; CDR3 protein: CASSHKRGLAPNTGELFF
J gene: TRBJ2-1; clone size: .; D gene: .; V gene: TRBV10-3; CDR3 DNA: TGTGCCATCGGGGGGCACAATGAGCAGTTCTTC; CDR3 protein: CAIGGHNEQFF
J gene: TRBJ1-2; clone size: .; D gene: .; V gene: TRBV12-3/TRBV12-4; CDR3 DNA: TGTGCCAGCAGGCCCAAGACATCGTTTTATGGCTACACCTTC; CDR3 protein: CASRPKTSFYGYTF
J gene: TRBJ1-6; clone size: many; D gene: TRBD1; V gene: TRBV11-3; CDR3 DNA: TGTGCCAGCAGCAGGGACAGCAATAATTCACCCCTCCACTTT; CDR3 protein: CASSRDSNNSPLHF
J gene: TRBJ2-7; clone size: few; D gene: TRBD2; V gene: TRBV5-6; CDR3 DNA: TGTGCCAGCAGGACTAGCGGAACGCCCTACGAGCAGTACTTC; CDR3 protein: CASRTSGTPYEQYF
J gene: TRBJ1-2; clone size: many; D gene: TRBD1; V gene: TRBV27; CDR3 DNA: TGTGCCAGCAGTTCATCGGACAGGCGAAGGTATGGCTACACCTTC; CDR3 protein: CASSSSDRRRYGYTF
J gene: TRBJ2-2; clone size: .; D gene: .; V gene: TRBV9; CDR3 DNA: TGTGCCAGCAGCGCGGACGGAGCGAACACCGGGGAGCTGTTTTTT; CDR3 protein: CASSADGANTGELFF
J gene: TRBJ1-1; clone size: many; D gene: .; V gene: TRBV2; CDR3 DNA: TGTGCCAGCACAGACCATGAGAACACTGAAGCTTTCTTT; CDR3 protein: CASTDHENTEAFF
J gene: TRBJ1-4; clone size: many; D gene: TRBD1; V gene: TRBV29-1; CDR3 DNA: TGCAGCGTGAGGACAGGGGGTAGTGAAAAACTGTTTTTT; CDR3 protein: CSVRTGGSEKLFF
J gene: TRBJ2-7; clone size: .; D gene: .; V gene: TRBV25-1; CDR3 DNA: TGTGCCAGCAGTGACCAGGGACGGGCCTACGAGCAGTACTTC; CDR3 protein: CASSDQGRAYEQYF
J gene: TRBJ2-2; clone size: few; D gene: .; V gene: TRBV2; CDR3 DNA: TGTGCCAGCAACACAGGGATGAACACCGGGGAGCTGTTTTTT; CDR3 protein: CASNTGMNTGELFF
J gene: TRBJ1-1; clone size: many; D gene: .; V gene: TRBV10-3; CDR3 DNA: TGTGCCATCAGTCAGGGTCTCGGCCGGGTGGACACTGAAGCTTTCTTT; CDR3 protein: CAISQGLGRVDTEAFF
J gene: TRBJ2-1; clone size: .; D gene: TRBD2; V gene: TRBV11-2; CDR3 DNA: TGTGCCAGCAGCATCGGGACTAGCGGGGGAAATGAGCAGTTCTTC; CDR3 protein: CASSIGTSGGNEQFF
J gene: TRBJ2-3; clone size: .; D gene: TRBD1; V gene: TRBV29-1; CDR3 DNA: TGCAGCGTTGTCAGGGGGATTGGTACGCAGTATTTT; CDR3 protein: CSVVRGIGTQYF